The entry below describes one T cell receptor beta chain. Its antigen is unknown. TCR beta CDR3 regions were amplified from RNA transcripts. First-round RT-PCR of the TCR CDR3 relied on the HTBI primer set. TCRdb fed the multiplex PCR reads into MiXCR, producing one record per CDR3 protein. The table records 480,000 or so distinct CDR3 sequences, roughly 14% of them present only once. Graves' hyperthyroidism showing no ophthalmopathy progression within 18 months was considered stable. Newly diagnosed patients aged 18 to 65 had hyperthyroidism of under 2 months' duration. Germline V gene lookup returns CDR1 SQVTM and CDR2 ANQGSEA. V shed 3 bases, J shed 4 bases, and the junction held 5 bases outside the gene matches. This CDR3 has 13 residues. The entry originates in a study of T cells in Graves' hyperthyroidism and ophthalmopathy. On the study more broadly: Peripheral blood was obtained at initial diagnosis, preceding any treatment.

Study observations and caveats: Progression to ophthalmopathy was predicted a median of approximately seven months early.

This chain connects TRBV29-1 to TRBJ1-2; 7 bases map to TRBD1. This TCR was recovered from a woman younger than 30 with Graves' hyperthyroidism. Material: blood. CDR3 in amino acids: CSVDRQGAYGYTF. The CDR3 DNA follows: TGCAGCGTTGACAGACAGGGTGCCTATGGCTACACCTTC.